Listed below are T cell receptor beta chains from one sample, sequenced in a study of cytomegalovirus exposure and HLA in healthy donors. Libraries were prepared by immunoSEQ multiplex PCR; TCRdb keeps only in-frame clonotypes and omits some of them. Of around 95,000 clones in the sample, around 74% were seen once. Sequencing used PBMCs. The receptors shown here come from a man aged 30-40 years in good health and CMV-seropositive. Both conserved end residues are part of each CDR3. Fields, in order: V gene, J gene, clone size, D gene, CDR3 DNA, CDR3 protein. D genes are given only for firm matches. The listing skips clone size in some rows; elsewhere it reads once, few, many or a size class.

V gene: TRBV6-4
J gene: TRBJ2-1
clone size: -
D gene: TRBD1
CDR3 DNA: TGTGCCAGCAGTGACCGGGACAGGAATGAGCAGTTCTTC
CDR3 protein: CASSDRDRNEQFF

V gene: TRBV9
J gene: TRBJ2-1
clone size: -
D gene: TRBD2
CDR3 DNA: TGTGCCAGCAGCAAAAGACTAGCGGGGGTATACAATGAGCAGTTCTTC
CDR3 protein: CASSKRLAGVYNEQFF

V gene: TRBV5-4
J gene: TRBJ2-1
clone size: -
D gene: TRBD2
CDR3 DNA: TGTGCCAGCAGCTCTCCCCGGGGGGAGTGGAATGAGCAGTTCTTC
CDR3 protein: CASSSPRGEWNEQFF

V gene: TRBV18
J gene: TRBJ2-7
clone size: few
D gene: -
CDR3 DNA: TGTGCCAGCTCAGGAGGGGGGGATTACGAGCAGTACTTC
CDR3 protein: CASSGGGDYEQYF

V gene: TRBV29-1
J gene: TRBJ2-5
clone size: -
D gene: TRBD1
CDR3 DNA: TGCAGCGTTGAACTCGGGACAGGGGAAGAGACCCAGTACTTC
CDR3 protein: CSVELGTGEETQYF

V gene: TRBV7-9
J gene: TRBJ2-5
clone size: once
D gene: TRBD2
CDR3 DNA: TGTTCCAGCAGCCGGGGGGGGGAGACCCAGTACTTC
CDR3 protein: CSSSRGGETQYF

V gene: TRBV27
J gene: TRBJ1-5
clone size: once
D gene: TRBD1
CDR3 DNA: TGTGCCAGCAGTTTGACAGGGGGGTCATGGCATTTT
CDR3 protein: CASSLTGGSWHF

V gene: TRBV7-3
J gene: TRBJ2-7
clone size: -
D gene: -
CDR3 DNA: TGTGCCAGCAGCTATAACTACGAGCAGTACTTC
CDR3 protein: CASSYNYEQYF

V gene: TRBV18
J gene: TRBJ2-5
clone size: -
D gene: -
CDR3 DNA: TGTGCCAGCTCACCAGGGAGGAGGGAGCAGTACTTC
CDR3 protein: CASSPGRREQYF

V gene: TRBV18
J gene: TRBJ1-5
clone size: -
D gene: -
CDR3 DNA: TGTGCCAGCTCACCACCGGCCGGGACACAATTCAATCAGCCCCAGCATTTT
CDR3 protein: CASSPPAGTQFNQPQHF

V gene: TRBV28
J gene: TRBJ1-1
clone size: -
D gene: -
CDR3 DNA: TGTGCCAGCAGTTTGCGGGTGCGGGGGACTGAAGCTTTCTTT
CDR3 protein: CASSLRVRGTEAFF

V gene: TRBV7-8
J gene: TRBJ1-1
clone size: -
D gene: TRBD1
CDR3 DNA: TGTGCCAGCCCCGGCCCAGCACAGGGGACTGAAGCTTTCTTT
CDR3 protein: CASPGPAQGTEAFF

V gene: TRBV5-5
J gene: TRBJ1-4
clone size: -
D gene: TRBD1
CDR3 DNA: TGTGCCAGCAGCCGCTTAGGGACAGCCACAACTAATGAAAAACTGTTTTTT
CDR3 protein: CASSRLGTATTNEKLFF

V gene: TRBV18
J gene: TRBJ1-1
clone size: -
D gene: TRBD1
CDR3 DNA: TGTGCCAGCTCCCTGGGACAGGGGATCACTGAAGCTTTCTTT
CDR3 protein: CASSLGQGITEAFF

V gene: TRBV7-9
J gene: TRBJ2-7
clone size: -
D gene: TRBD2
CDR3 DNA: TGTGCCAGCAGCTCTCAAGCGGGACCCTACGAGCAGTACTTC
CDR3 protein: CASSSQAGPYEQYF

V gene: TRBV9
J gene: TRBJ1-1
clone size: -
D gene: TRBD1
CDR3 DNA: TGTGCCAGCAGCGTACTCGGGACAGATTCTGAAGCTTTCTTT
CDR3 protein: CASSVLGTDSEAFF

V gene: TRBV5-1
J gene: TRBJ2-2
clone size: -
D gene: -
CDR3 DNA: TGCGCCAGCAGCTCAGGACAGACCGGGGAGCTGTTTTTT
CDR3 protein: CASSSGQTGELFF

V gene: TRBV10-3
J gene: TRBJ1-4
clone size: -
D gene: -
CDR3 DNA: TGTGCCATCAGTGAGTTAGCTGCAACTAATGAAAAACTGTTTTTT
CDR3 protein: CAISELAATNEKLFF

V gene: TRBV10-1
J gene: TRBJ1-2
clone size: -
D gene: -
CDR3 DNA: TGCGCCAGCAGGCTTGAGGGCGATCTCTATGGCTACACCTTC
CDR3 protein: CASRLEGDLYGYTF

V gene: TRBV30
J gene: TRBJ2-5
clone size: -
D gene: TRBD2
CDR3 DNA: TGTGCCTGGAGATTGGGCGCGGGGGGACTGGGGACCCAGTACTTC
CDR3 protein: CAWRLGAGGLGTQYF

V gene: TRBV15
J gene: TRBJ2-1
clone size: once
D gene: -
CDR3 DNA: TGTGCCACCAGCAGAGATGCCTTGGTCCTTGACAGTAACAATGAGCAGTTCTTC
CDR3 protein: CATSRDALVLDSNNEQFF

V gene: TRBV30
J gene: TRBJ2-5
clone size: -
D gene: TRBD2
CDR3 DNA: TGTGCCTGGAGTGTAGAGACTAGCATGGCGGAGACCCAGTACTTC
CDR3 protein: CAWSVETSMAETQYF

V gene: TRBV7-9
J gene: TRBJ1-2
clone size: -
D gene: -
CDR3 DNA: TGTGCCAGCAGCTTTCAGGGTTCCGATGGCTACACCTTC
CDR3 protein: CASSFQGSDGYTF

V gene: TRBV29-1
J gene: TRBJ1-2
clone size: -
D gene: -
CDR3 DNA: TGCAGCATACAAGGAGGGATCTATGGCTACACCTTC
CDR3 protein: CSIQGGIYGYTF

V gene: TRBV2
J gene: TRBJ2-5
clone size: few
D gene: -
CDR3 DNA: TGTGCCAGCGTACCGGGACTTCCCTCCTGGGAGCAGTACTTC
CDR3 protein: CASVPGLPSWEQYF

V gene: TRBV19
J gene: TRBJ1-1
clone size: -
D gene: -
CDR3 DNA: TGTGCCAGTCGGCAGGGAGGGAACACTGAAGCTTTCTTT
CDR3 protein: CASRQGGNTEAFF